What follows are 7 T cell receptor beta chains derived from one specimen sequenced in a study of shared clonotypes between healthy human individuals. The naive CD8 population came from CD45RO-negative cells selected for CCR7, without terminally differentiated effector memory CD45RA+ cells. TCRdb keeps only in-frame clones here, not all; method: immunoSEQ multiplex PCR. Here the sample spans millions of clones, approximately 94% being singletons. The material sequenced was naive CD8+ T cells sorted from blood. The origin of the receptors is a man younger than 30 in good health.

V and J are TRBV27 and TRBJ2-7; 8 bases agree with TRBD1. Germline V lookup: CDR1 MNHEY, CDR2 SMNVEV (reference sequence). The ends lost 6 bases at V and 2 bases at J; junction bases unmatched: 9. The CDR3 has 15 residues. The CDR3 is CASSSSGGFAYEQYF. The CDR3 DNA reads as TGTGCCAGCAGCTCGTCAGGGGGCTTCGCCTACGAGCAGTACTTC.

The rearrangement links TRBV7-9 to TRBJ2-7, with D possibly being TRBD1 or TRBD2 (5 bases each). Trimming removed 8 bases at V and 7 bases at J, with 21 bases between. Germline CDR1 is SEHNR and CDR2 is FQNEAQ (reference sequence). The CDR3 has 14 amino acids. CDR3 nucleotides: TGTGCCAGCTCCTGGGACCCAAGTCTTGAAGAGCAGTACTTC. Translation: CASSWDPSLEEQYF.

V is TRBV6-6 and J is TRBJ1-2; D uncertain. The V end was cut by 0 bases, the J end by 2 bases, with 10 bases between. CDR1 is MNHNY and CDR2 is SVGAGI in the germline V gene (reference sequence). The CDR3 has 15 amino acids. The CDR3 loop reads CASSYSGSENYGYTF. The CDR3 coding sequence is TGTGCCAGCAGTTACTCGGGATCCGAGAACTATGGCTACACCTTC.

The genes are TRBV14 and TRBJ2-3, with D unresolved. V was pared by 1 base and J by 2 bases, with 4 bases between. Germline loops: CDR1 SGHDN, CDR2 FVKESK. CDR3 length: 13 residues. CDR3 protein: CASSQAATDTQYF. Here the CDR3 DNA reads TGTGCCAGCAGCCAAGCCGCCACAGATACGCAGTATTTT.

The genes are TRBV9 and TRBJ2-4; possible D gene TRBD1, 5 bases. The germline gives CDR1 SGDLS, CDR2 YYNGEE. The CDR3 is made up of 12 amino acids. Trimming pared 4 bases from V and 10 bases from J, leaving 12 bases between. This CDR3 is CASSPDSEIQYF. Here the CDR3 DNA reads TGTGCCAGCAGCCCCGACAGTGAAATTCAGTACTTC.

The chain joins TRBV9 to TRBJ2-2, with a tentative D call TRBD1 (6 bases). This CDR3 is 15 amino acids long. The germline CDR1 and CDR2 sequences are SGDLS and YYNGEE. The V end lost 0 bases, the J end lost 5 bases, and 11 bases lay between the germline ends. CDR3 region: CASSVAGTPTGELFF. CDR3 coding DNA: TGTGCCAGCAGCGTAGCCGGGACACCTACCGGGGAGCTGTTTTTT.

This chain uses TRBV4-1 with TRBJ1-1, with 10 bases matching TRBD1. Germline CDR1 and CDR2: MGHRA and YSYEKL. The CDR3 covers 16 residues. Losses at the gene ends were 1 base for V and 0 bases for J; bases not matched to a gene: 2. CDR3 sequence reads: CASSQGTGGMNTEAFF. CDR3 coding DNA: TGCGCCAGCAGCCAAGGGACAGGGGGGATGAACACTGAAGCTTTCTTT.